Each of the 27 T cell receptor beta chains below was sequenced from the same sample in a study of regulatory T cells in long-lasting Graves disease. Time point in this sample: newly diagnosed GD, antithyroid drugs for less than 3 months. PBMCs were the source of the RNA used for TCR sequencing. Arm-PCR with iRepertoire HTBI primers amplified the CDR3 regions for these TCR beta libraries. TCRdb used MiXCR to reprocess the multiplex PCR reads, holding one entry per CDR3 protein. Here the sample spans 550,000 to 650,000 distinct CDR3 sequences, around 16% being singletons. The same data also contributed to another study, on T cells in Graves' hyperthyroidism and ophthalmopathy.

This material consisted of peripheral blood mononuclear cells (PBMCs), taken at new diagnosis, from a patient treated with antithyroid drugs. The origin of the receptors is a man in his late teens or twenties with Graves disease.

V is TRBV19 and J is TRBJ2-1; a possible D gene is TRBD1 (6 bases). The CDR3 is 13 amino acids. The germline V and J ends were trimmed by 9 bases and 3 bases, with 12 bases remaining between them. Germline CDR1 is LNHDA and CDR2 is SQIVND (reference sequence). The CDR3 nucleotides are TGTGCCAGCTCTGAGACAGGCTACAATGAGCAGTTCTTC. This codes for CASSETGYNEQFF.

This clonotype was found a few times. The chain employs TRBV24-1 and TRBJ2-3, with TRBD2 as a possible D gene (5 bases). V was shortened by 3 bases and J by 2 bases, with 11 bases between the two germline ends. Germline V CDR1 and CDR2: KGHDR, SFDVKD. This CDR3 spans 15 amino acids. CDR3 amino acids: CATSDTAGLTDTQYF. The CDR3 DNA reads as TGTGCCACCAGTGATACCGCGGGCCTCACAGATACGCAGTATTTT.

This chain uses TRBV20-1 with TRBJ2-7; TRBD2 matches 8 bases. Trimming at V came to 2 bases and at J to 6 bases, leaving 15 bases not matched to a gene. The germline gives CDR1 DFQATT, CDR2 SNEGSKA (reference sequence). The CDR3 covers 16 residues. This CDR3 reads CSARPAGETRAGEQYF. The DNA of the CDR3 is TGCAGTGCTAGACCAGCGGGAGAGACCCGAGCCGGCGAGCAGTACTTC.

This clonotype was observed at least ten times. The chain is built from TRBV30 and TRBJ2-5, with no clear D. V was trimmed by 2 bases and J by 2 bases, leaving 15 bases between them. This CDR3 is 15 amino acids long. Germline CDR1 is GTSNPN and CDR2 is SVGIG (reference sequence). As DNA, the CDR3 is TGTGCCTGGAGTCTGTGGGTTGGCCCGCAAGAGACCCAGTACTTC. The encoded protein is CAWSLWVGPQETQYF.

This clonotype was detected only a few times. This chain links TRBV13 with TRBJ1-1; D uncertain. Trimming stripped 5 bases from V and 4 bases from J, with 20 bases between. Germline lookup yields CDR1 PRHDT and CDR2 FYEKMQ (reference sequence). The CDR3 totals 16 residues. CDR3 nucleotides: TGTGCCAGCAGCCTCCTGACCCTGGGCTCGGGCACTGAAGCTTTCTTT. Its protein product is CASSLLTLGSGTEAFF.

The chain links TRBV19 to TRBJ1-2; 10 nucleotides align to TRBD1. Per the germline V gene, CDR1 is LNHDA and CDR2 is SQIVND (reference sequence). The CDR3 consists of 15 residues. The V gene end was trimmed by 9 bases and the J gene end by 6 bases; junction bases not matched to a gene: 13. CDR3 bases: TGTGCCAGCAATAATTGGTACGGGACAGGGGATGGCTACACCTTC. Translation: CASNNWYGTGDGYTF.

The genes are TRBV7-2 and TRBJ2-7; TRBD2 might be the D (6 bases). Between the trimmed V and J ends, which lost 4 bases and 3 bases, there was a span of 13 bases. CDR1 is SGHTA and CDR2 is FQGNSA in the germline V gene. This CDR3 comprises 14 residues. DNA for the CDR3: TGTGCCAGCAGCTCCGGCGGGGCGAACTACGAGCAGTACTTC. This translates into CASSSGGANYEQYF.

In this sample, this clonotype turned up many times. The rearrangement uses TRBV11-2 and TRBJ2-7; TRBD2 aligns across 13 bases. CDR3 length: 17 residues. Germline V gene data show CDR1 as SGHAT and CDR2 as FQNNGV. J lost 2 bases, V lost 8 bases, and 12 bases had no gene match. CDR3 residues: CASEPGLAGFPPYEQYF. The CDR3 DNA is TGTGCCAGCGAACCGGGACTAGCGGGATTTCCGCCCTACGAGCAGTACTTC.

This clonotype was observed at least ten times. The gene calls are TRBV6-9 and TRBJ2-7, with D perhaps TRBD2 (6 bases). CDR3 length: 14 amino acids. V lost 3 bases, J lost 5 bases, and 14 bases lay in between. Germline CDR1 reads MNHGY; CDR2 reads SVAAGI. For the CDR3, the DNA is TGTGCCAGCAGTTACGGAGGGGCAAGGAACGAGCAGTACTTC. It is translated as CASSYGGARNEQYF.

This clonotype came up many times. The chain combines TRBV2 with TRBJ2-7; D perhaps matches TRBD2 (6 bases). V was pared by 3 bases and J by 4 bases, with 13 bases between. The CDR3 runs to 14 residues. Germline V CDR1 and CDR2: SNHLY, FYNNEI. This CDR3 is CASSDSREWYEQYF. The DNA for the CDR3 is TGTGCCAGCAGTGATTCTCGGGAGTGGTACGAGCAGTACTTC.

The genes are TRBV27 and TRBJ1-2, with TRBD1 as a possible D gene (5 bases). Germline V CDR1 and CDR2: MNHEY, SMNVEV (reference sequence). This CDR3 region has 16 residues. The V and J ends lost 0 bases and 3 bases respectively, with 14 bases between them. The CDR3 sequence: CASSLSAGTYDYGYTF. The CDR3 nucleotides read TGTGCCAGCAGTTTATCGGCCGGGACGTACGACTATGGCTACACCTTC.

This clonotype showed up just a few times. CDR3 amino acids: CASSLLTPPSYNEQFF. CDR3 DNA: TGTGCCAGCAGCTTACTGACCCCGCCCTCCTACAATGAGCAGTTCTTC. V is TRBV7-2 and J is TRBJ2-1, with D unclear. Trimming stripped 2 bases from V and 0 bases from J, with 11 bases between. The germline V gene has CDR1 SGHTA and CDR2 FQGNSA. The CDR3 covers 16 residues.

The rearrangement links TRBV29-1 to TRBJ2-1; 9 nucleotides align to TRBD2. Germline trimming cut 2 bases from V and 3 bases from J; bases unmatched to any gene: 5. Germline loops: CDR1 SQVTM, CDR2 ANQGSEA. The CDR3 runs 15 residues. Written as DNA, the CDR3 is TGCAGCGTTGAAAAGCGGGAGGAGTACTACAATGAGCAGTTCTTC. It yields the protein CSVEKREEYYNEQFF.

This clonotype was observed a few times. The chain recombines TRBV9 with TRBJ1-5; D call uncertain. Per germline, CDR1 SGDLS and CDR2 YYNGEE. The CDR3 contains 15 residues. The V gene lost 0 bases and the J gene lost 0 bases, with 7 bases spanning the gap. The CDR3 reads CASSVGGYSNQPQHF. The CDR3 coding sequence is TGTGCCAGCAGCGTAGGAGGGTATAGCAATCAGCCCCAGCATTTT.

This clonotype was counted ten times or more. The chain recombines TRBV5-6 with TRBJ2-1; D ambiguous. Trimming left V 1 base short and J 4 bases short, with 15 bases between. This CDR3 is built from 16 residues. Per the germline V gene, CDR1 is SGHDT and CDR2 is YYEEEE. CDR3 sequence reads: CASSLRMGRAYNEQFF. The CDR3 DNA reads TGTGCCAGCAGCTTGCGAATGGGCCGGGCTTACAATGAGCAGTTCTTC.

This clonotype appeared many times. The gene calls are TRBV2 and TRBJ1-5; D uncertain. With 2 bases removed from V and 4 bases from J, the gap between germline ends came to 6 bases. This CDR3 has 13 amino acids. Germline V CDR1 and CDR2: SNHLY, FYNNEI. CDR3: CASSESLNQPQHF. Here the CDR3 DNA reads TGTGCCAGCAGTGAAAGCCTGAATCAGCCCCAGCATTTT.

In its sample, this clonotype was seen many times. V is TRBV6-1 and J is TRBJ2-3; D might be TRBD1 or TRBD2, each matching 5 bases. V lost 2 bases and J 4 bases, leaving 16 bases between the germline ends. CDR3 length: 16 amino acids. CDR1 MNHNS and CDR2 SASEGT come from the germline V gene. DNA for the CDR3: TGTGCCAGCAGTGAAATGGGACCCACATCCGCAGATACGCAGTATTTT. Residues: CASSEMGPTSADTQYF.

This clonotype appeared many times. The chain couples TRBV12-3 or TRBV12-4 to TRBJ1-2; D unresolved. The CDR3 length is 11 residues. V was cut by 3 bases and J by 4 bases, with 3 bases left in between. CDR3 sequence (DNA): TGTGCCAGCAGTTTCGGCTATGGCTACACCTTC. Translated, it gives CASSFGYGYTF.

This clonotype was recorded at least ten times. The V and J genes are TRBV6-1 and TRBJ1-2; D call uncertain. Germline lookup yields CDR1 MNHNS and CDR2 SASEGT. Trimming removed 7 bases at V and 5 bases at J, with 23 bases between. The CDR3 consists of 16 residues. DNA of the CDR3: TGTGCCAGCATTCCTCCTTCCGGACGGAAAACGTATGGCTACACCTTC. Its translation is CASIPPSGRKTYGYTF.

This rearrangement joins TRBV20-1 to TRBJ1-5, with 8 positions matching TRBD1. Germline loops: CDR1 DFQATT, CDR2 SNEGSKA (reference sequence). The CDR3 runs 16 residues. The J segment lost 0 bases and the V segment lost 3 bases, leaving 7 bases of the junction unmatched. The CDR3 sequence: CSASPGGSGSNQPQHF. DNA of the CDR3: TGCAGTGCTAGTCCAGGGGGCTCGGGTAGCAATCAGCCCCAGCATTTT.

At least ten counts were recorded for this clonotype. The V call is TRBV12-3 or TRBV12-4, the J call TRBJ2-2, with D possibly being TRBD1 (6 bases). V lost 5 bases, J lost 6 bases, and 13 bases lay in between. This CDR3 contains 14 residues. CDR3 sequence reads: CASSQDRRAGELFF. The CDR3 coding sequence is TGTGCCAGCAGTCAGGACAGACGGGCCGGGGAGCTGTTTTTT.

This clonotype was seen ten or more times. The rearrangement links TRBV28 to TRBJ2-3; TRBD1 is a possible D gene (5 bases). Per the germline V gene, CDR1 is MDHEN and CDR2 is SYDVKM. The CDR3 extends over 14 amino acids. V lost 7 bases to trimming and J lost 3 bases, with 14 bases between them. CDR3: CASTQGRRTDTQYF. The CDR3 DNA is TGTGCCAGCACCCAGGGCAGGCGTACAGATACGCAGTATTTT.

This clonotype was counted ten times or more. J is TRBJ2-5 and V is TRBV20-1; 7 bases agree with TRBD1. This CDR3 has 14 amino acids. V was clipped by 2 bases and J by 4 bases; unmatched bases: 7. Germline CDR1 reads DFQATT; CDR2 reads SNEGSKA (reference sequence). The CDR3 sequence is CSARKLQGRETQYF. Here the CDR3 DNA reads TGCAGTGCTAGAAAATTACAGGGGAGAGAGACCCAGTACTTC.

This CDR3 is CASSQAMNTEAFF. The CDR3 nucleotides are TGCGCCAGCAGCCAAGCTATGAACACTGAAGCTTTCTTT. The chain is built from TRBV4-1 and TRBJ1-1; D not certain. Germline loops: CDR1 MGHRA, CDR2 YSYEKL. V was shortened by 1 base and J by 0 bases, with 3 bases between the two germline ends. The CDR3 sequence is 13 residues long.

This clonotype was picked up many times. This chain uses TRBV18 with TRBJ1-2, with 7 bases fitting TRBD1. The junction had 11 bases not matched to a gene; V was cut back by 3 bases and J by 4 bases. The CDR3 covers 16 residues. Germline-derived CDR1 and CDR2 are KGHSH and LQKENI. In DNA form, the CDR3 reads TGTGCCAGCTCACCTCTATCGGACAAGGGGGCCTATGGCTACACCTTC. This codes for CASSPLSDKGAYGYTF.

This clonotype was counted only a few times. The chain carries TRBV4-2 and TRBJ2-5, with D possibly TRBD1 on 6 matching bases. Deletions cut 4 bases from V and 5 bases from J, with 20 bases between. Germline V gene sequence: CDR1 LGHNA, CDR2 YNFKEQ. The CDR3 totals 16 residues. The CDR3 reads CASSPGVPTGEETQYF. The CDR3 DNA reads TGTGCCAGCAGCCCAGGGGTACCCACCGGGGAGGAGACCCAGTACTTC.

In this sample, this clonotype turned up many times. The chain combines TRBV7-9 with TRBJ2-5; 9 nucleotides align to TRBD1. This CDR3 is built from 15 residues. The V gene's germline CDR1 is SEHNR and CDR2 FQNEAQ (reference sequence). The J segment lost 5 bases and the V segment lost 5 bases, leaving 9 bases of the junction unmatched. The CDR3 region is CASSPMTGGSETQYF. CDR3 nucleotides: TGTGCCAGCAGCCCCATGACAGGGGGGAGCGAGACCCAGTACTTC.